The rows below give T cell receptor beta chains drawn from one sample of a study of T cells in Graves' hyperthyroidism and ophthalmopathy. TCRdb fed the multiplex PCR reads into MiXCR, producing one record per CDR3 protein. This sample has more than 450,000 distinct CDR3 sequences, with around 13% found just once. Sequencing input: blood. The receptors come from a woman aged 40 to 50 with Graves' hyperthyroidism. Both conserved end residues are part of each CDR3. Fields, in order: D gene, V gene, CDR3 length, clone size, J gene, CDR3 protein, CDR3 DNA. A D gene is named only where the DNA matches it firmly. Size is omitted from some rows. Given values are once, few, many or a class for expanded clones.

D: NA
V: TRBV7-3
length: 15
size: few
J: TRBJ2-1
CDR3: CASSFLASGYNEQFF
DNA: TGTGCCAGCAGCTTCCTAGCATCGGGCTACAATGAGCAGTTCTTC

D: TRBD2
V: TRBV5-1
length: 16
size: NA
J: TRBJ2-5
CDR3: CASSLFVGGSVETQYF
DNA: TGCGCCAGCAGCTTGTTTGTCGGCGGGAGCGTAGAGACCCAGTACTTC

D: NA
V: TRBV4-2
length: 14
size: few
J: TRBJ1-3
CDR3: CASSQSMKGDTIYF
DNA: TGTGCCAGCAGCCAATCAATGAAAGGGGACACCATATATTTT

D: NA
V: TRBV5-1
length: 14
size: NA
J: TRBJ2-2
CDR3: CASSTEKNTGELFF
DNA: TGCGCCAGCAGTACAGAGAAGAACACCGGGGAGCTGTTTTTT

D: NA
V: TRBV20-1
length: 14
size: many
J: TRBJ2-7
CDR3: CSARSRDSPYEQYF
DNA: TGCAGTGCTAGATCCCGGGACTCGCCCTACGAGCAGTACTTC

D: NA
V: TRBV6-1
length: 15
size: NA
J: TRBJ1-5
CDR3: CASSSQDGFNQPQHF
DNA: TGTGCCAGCAGTTCCCAAGACGGGTTCAATCAGCCCCAGCATTTT

D: TRBD2
V: TRBV14
length: 18
size: NA
J: TRBJ2-1
CDR3: CASSHSPSGKSSYNEQFF
DNA: TGTGCCAGCAGCCATTCTCCTAGCGGCAAGAGCTCCTACAATGAGCAGTTCTTC

D: NA
V: TRBV11-3
length: 14
size: many
J: TRBJ2-1
CDR3: CASSLGSVYNEQFF
DNA: TGTGCCAGCAGCTTAGGTTCCGTCTACAATGAGCAGTTCTTC

D: NA
V: TRBV12-3/TRBV12-4
length: 18
size: many
J: TRBJ1-3
CDR3: CASSSGALVDLSGNTIYF
DNA: TGTGCCAGCAGTTCAGGGGCCCTGGTCGACCTCTCTGGAAACACCATATATTTT

D: NA
V: TRBV30
length: 16
size: many
J: TRBJ1-4
CDR3: CAYKTDYYRGGEKLFF
DNA: TGTGCCTACAAGACTGATTATTACAGAGGCGGTGAAAAACTGTTTTTT

D: TRBD2
V: TRBV13
length: 15
size: NA
J: TRBJ2-7
CDR3: CTSTRGGGDTYEQYF
DNA: TGTACCAGCACTCGCGGCGGGGGGGACACCTACGAGCAGTACTTC

D: NA
V: TRBV6-2/TRBV6-3
length: 15
size: NA
J: TRBJ2-7
CDR3: CASSYFRDNRYEQYF
DNA: TGTGCCAGCAGTTATTTCCGGGATAATAGGTACGAGCAGTACTTC

D: NA
V: TRBV18
length: 13
size: many
J: TRBJ2-3
CDR3: CASSPDYTDTQYF
DNA: TGTGCCAGCTCACCGGACTACACAGATACGCAGTATTTT

D: TRBD1
V: TRBV20-1
length: 14
size: many
J: TRBJ1-1
CDR3: CSARDAQGGTEAFF
DNA: TGCAGTGCTAGAGATGCACAGGGGGGCACTGAAGCTTTCTTT

D: NA
V: TRBV12-3/TRBV12-4
length: 13
size: NA
J: TRBJ2-6
CDR3: CASMVSGANVLTF
DNA: TGTGCCAGCATGGTCTCTGGGGCCAACGTCCTGACTTTC